These 10 T cell receptor beta chains were sequenced from one sample in a study of blood T cell repertoires in COVID-19. Measured with immunoSEQ multiplex PCR; TCRdb has only the in-frame clones, and not every one. The sample lists approximately 300,000 clones; 65% to 90% were seen once. The sequenced sample was PBMCs or T cells enriched from blood (not recorded which). The source is a woman under 30 who had recovered from COVID-19.

The chain carries TRBV2 and TRBJ1-2; 9 bases are shared with TRBD1. The germline V gene encodes CDR1 SNHLY and CDR2 FYNNEI. The trim removed 1 base at V and 8 bases at J, leaving 2 bases unmatched. The CDR3 runs 13 residues. The CDR3 DNA sequence: TGTGCCAGCAGTGAAGGGACAGGGGAGGGCTACACCTTC. Its translation: CASSEGTGEGYTF. Using reference TRBV2 and TRBJ1-2 for the parts outside the CDR3, the full variable domain is EPEVTQTPSHQVTQMGQEVILRCVPISNHLYFYWYRQILGQKVEFLVSFYNNEISEKSEIFDDQFSVERPDGSNFTLKIRSTKLEDSAMYFCASSEGTGEGYTFGSGTRLTVV.

The rearrangement uses TRBV24-1 and TRBJ2-1; 11 nucleotides agree with TRBD2. After removal of 7 bases from V and 6 bases from J, the junction contained 7 bases not matched to a gene. From germline, CDR1 is KGHDR and CDR2 SFDVKD. This CDR3 is 15 amino acids long. CDR3 sequence (DNA): TGTGCCACCAGGGGGACTAGCGGCGCCGGCAATGAGCAGTTCTTC. Its protein product is CATRGTSGAGNEQFF.

The rearrangement links TRBV5-1 to TRBJ1-2; a possible D gene is TRBD1 (6 bases). Germline V lookup: CDR1 SGHRS, CDR2 YFSETQ. With 3 bases removed from V and 8 bases from J, the gap between germline ends came to 23 bases. The CDR3 has 16 amino acids. The CDR3 is CASSSRRGPGGDGYTF. The CDR3 DNA follows: TGCGCCAGCAGCTCTCGCAGGGGACCGGGGGGAGACGGCTACACCTTC.

The CDR3 DNA reads TGTGCCAGCTCACCAACCTGGCGGGGCATGGGTGGCTACACCTTC. This encodes CASSPTWRGMGGYTF. The V gene is TRBV18, the J gene TRBJ1-2; D might be TRBD1 (5 bases). The V end lost 2 bases, the J end lost 7 bases, and 17 bases lay between the germline ends. Germline V lookup: CDR1 KGHSH, CDR2 LQKENI. This CDR3 is 15 amino acids long.

This clone was seen a handful of times. The CDR3 DNA is TGTGCCTGGGAGGGAGGACGGTTGAACACTGAAGCTTTCTTT. As protein: CAWEGGRLNTEAFF. The V and J genes are TRBV30 and TRBJ1-1, with D hard to call. Germline V CDR1 and CDR2: GTSNPN, SVGIG (reference sequence). Trimming removed 5 bases from V and 0 bases from J, with 13 bases in between. This CDR3 is built from 14 residues.

The chain uses TRBV12-5 and TRBJ1-2, with TRBD1 as a possible D gene (5 bases). Trimming took 4 bases from V and 3 from J, leaving 15 bases between them. The germline gives CDR1 LGHNT, CDR2 FRNRAP. The CDR3 length is 15 residues. CDR3: CASGSAGKGDYGYTF. As DNA, the CDR3 is TGTGCTAGTGGTTCCGCAGGGAAAGGAGACTATGGCTACACCTTC.

This clone turned up a few times. The chain is built from TRBV18 and TRBJ1-2, with unresolved D. The ends were cut back, 6 bases at V and 4 bases at J, with 18 bases in the middle. The CDR3 length is 15 residues. The germline V gene encodes CDR1 KGHSH and CDR2 LQKENI. CDR3 amino acids: CASSPGPERAYGYTF. The CDR3 DNA reads TGTGCCAGCTCCCCGGGCCCAGAGAGGGCCTATGGCTACACCTTC.

The chain combines TRBV10-2 with TRBJ2-7, with 7 bases identical to TRBD1. This CDR3 spans 14 amino acids. Looked up from germline, CDR1 is WSHSY and CDR2 is SAAADI. The ends lost 7 bases at V and 5 bases at J; junction bases unmatched: 11. The CDR3 nucleotides read TGCGCCAGCAAGGTAGGGGGCTTAAGGGACGAGCAGTACTTC. Protein: CASKVGGLRDEQYF.

The chain is built from TRBV5-1 and TRBJ1-5, with a tentative D call TRBD1 (6 bases). The germline V gene encodes CDR1 SGHRS and CDR2 YFSETQ. The V gene lost 4 bases and the J gene lost 6 bases, with 17 bases spanning the gap. This CDR3 region has 15 residues. DNA of the CDR3: TGCGCCAGCAGCCACGGGACACTCGAAGGTCAGCCCCAGCATTTT. It translates to CASSHGTLEGQPQHF.

CDR3 DNA sequence: TGTGCCAGTACCCCTCGGACAGGGAGTTATGGCTACACCTTC. It translates to CASTPRTGSYGYTF. The J gene is TRBJ1-2, the V gene TRBV19, with 8 bases aligning to TRBD1. With V trimmed by 7 bases and J by 5 bases, 9 bases remained unmatched. Germline CDR1 and CDR2: LNHDA and SQIVND (reference sequence). The CDR3 consists of 14 residues.